The clone carrying this TCR beta chain was seen a handful of times. The germline gives CDR1 LGHNA, CDR2 YSLEER. Trimming cost V 0 bases and J 0 bases, with 12 bases left between them. The CDR3 length is 17 residues. Per the study methods: Amplifying reference gene primers gave estimates of nucleated cell counts. Profiling relied on immunoSEQ multiplex PCR, and the TCRdb table lists in-frame clones only, not all of them. That table supplies the V and J calls and clone size; D and trimming were determined from the DNA. The sample shows approximately 360,000 clones, almost 90% of them seen only once. These data originate in a study of blood T cell repertoires in COVID-19. Study-level background: Samples taken during acute and convalescent COVID-19 were collected in the United States, Italy and Spain. The cDNA or gDNA used as material had been derived from T cells, B-cell-depleted T cells, or PBMCs.

The sequencing input was peripheral blood. This clonotype originated in a man younger than 30 with active or convalescent COVID-19. The rearrangement joins TRBV4-3 to TRBJ1-5; the D is unclear. The CDR3 DNA is TGCGCCAGCAGCCAAGATGTGATTCGGAGTAGCAATCAGCCCCAGCATTTT. Protein product: CASSQDVIRSSNQPQHF.